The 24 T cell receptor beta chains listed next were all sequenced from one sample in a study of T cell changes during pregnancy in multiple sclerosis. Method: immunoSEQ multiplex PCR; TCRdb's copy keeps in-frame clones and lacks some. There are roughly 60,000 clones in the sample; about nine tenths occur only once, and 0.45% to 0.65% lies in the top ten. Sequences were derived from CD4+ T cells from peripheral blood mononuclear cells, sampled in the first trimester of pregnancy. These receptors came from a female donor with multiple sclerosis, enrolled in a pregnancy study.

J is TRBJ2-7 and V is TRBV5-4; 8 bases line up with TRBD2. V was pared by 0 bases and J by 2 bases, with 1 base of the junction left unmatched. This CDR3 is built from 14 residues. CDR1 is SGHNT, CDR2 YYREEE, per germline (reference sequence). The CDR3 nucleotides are TGTGCCAGCAGCTTGGAACTAGCGGCCTACGAGCAGTACTTC. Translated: CASSLELAAYEQYF.

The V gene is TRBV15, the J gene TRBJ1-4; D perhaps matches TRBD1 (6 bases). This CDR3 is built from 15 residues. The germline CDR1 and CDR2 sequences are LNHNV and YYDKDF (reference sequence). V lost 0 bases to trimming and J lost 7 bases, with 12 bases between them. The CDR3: CATSREGQGSEKLFF. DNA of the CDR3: TGTGCCACCAGCAGAGAAGGGCAGGGGAGTGAAAAACTGTTTTTT.

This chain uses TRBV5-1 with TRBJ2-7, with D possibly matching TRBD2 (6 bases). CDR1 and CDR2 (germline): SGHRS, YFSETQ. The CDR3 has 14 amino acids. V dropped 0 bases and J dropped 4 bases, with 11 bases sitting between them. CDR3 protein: CASSLGGAGYEQYF. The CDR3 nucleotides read TGCGCCAGCAGCTTGGGTGGGGCGGGGTACGAGCAGTACTTC.

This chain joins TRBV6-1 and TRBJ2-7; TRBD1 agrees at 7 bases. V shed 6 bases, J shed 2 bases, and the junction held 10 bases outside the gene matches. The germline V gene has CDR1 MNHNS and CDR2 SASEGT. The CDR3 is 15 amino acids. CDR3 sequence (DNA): TGTGCCAGCAGCCTGAATCCGGGACAGACCTACGAGCAGTACTTC. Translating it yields CASSLNPGQTYEQYF.

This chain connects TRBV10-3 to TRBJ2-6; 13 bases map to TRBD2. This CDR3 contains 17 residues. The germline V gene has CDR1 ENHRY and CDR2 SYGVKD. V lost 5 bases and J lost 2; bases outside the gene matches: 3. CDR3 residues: CAISRLAGGTGANVLTF. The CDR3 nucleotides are TGTGCCATCAGTCGACTAGCGGGGGGTACTGGGGCCAACGTCCTGACTTTC.

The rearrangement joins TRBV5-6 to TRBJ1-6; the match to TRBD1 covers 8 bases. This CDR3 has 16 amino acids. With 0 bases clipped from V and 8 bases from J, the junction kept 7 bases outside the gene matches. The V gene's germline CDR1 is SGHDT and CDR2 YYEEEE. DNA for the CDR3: TGTGCCAGCAGCTTGGGGCCCCCGACAGGGGATTCACCCCTCCACTTT. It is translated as CASSLGPPTGDSPLHF. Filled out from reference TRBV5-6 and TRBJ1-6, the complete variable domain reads DAGVTQSPTHLIKTRGQQVTLRCSPKSGHDTVSWYQQALGQGPQFIFQYYEEEERQRGNFPDRFSGHQFPNYSSELNVNALLLGDSALYLCASSLGPPTGDSPLHFGNGTRLTVT.

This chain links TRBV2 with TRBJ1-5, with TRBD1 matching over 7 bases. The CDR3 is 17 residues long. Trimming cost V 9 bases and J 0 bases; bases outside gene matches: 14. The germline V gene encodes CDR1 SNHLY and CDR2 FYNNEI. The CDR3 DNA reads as TGTGCCAGTTCCAATAGACAGGGAGCAAATAGCAATCAGCCCCAGCATTTT. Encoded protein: CASSNRQGANSNQPQHF.

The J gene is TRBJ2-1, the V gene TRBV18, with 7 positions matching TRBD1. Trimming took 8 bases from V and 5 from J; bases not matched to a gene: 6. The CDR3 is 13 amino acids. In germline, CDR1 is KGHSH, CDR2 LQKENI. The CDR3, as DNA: TGTGCCAGCCATAGGGACAGAAACAATGAGCAGTTCTTC. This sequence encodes CASHRDRNNEQFF.

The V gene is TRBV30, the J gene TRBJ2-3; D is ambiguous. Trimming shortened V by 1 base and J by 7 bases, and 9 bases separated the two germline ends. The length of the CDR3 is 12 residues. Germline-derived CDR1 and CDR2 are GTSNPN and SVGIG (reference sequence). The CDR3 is CAWSAPSNTQYF. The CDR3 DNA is TGTGCCTGGAGTGCCCCCAGTAATACGCAGTATTTT.

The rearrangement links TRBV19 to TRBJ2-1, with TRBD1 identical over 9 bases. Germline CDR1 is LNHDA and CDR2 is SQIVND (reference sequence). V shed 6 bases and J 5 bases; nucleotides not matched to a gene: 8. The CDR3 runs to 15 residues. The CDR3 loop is CASRLTGQGHNEQFF. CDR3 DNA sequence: TGTGCCAGTAGGTTAACGGGACAGGGACACAATGAGCAGTTCTTC.

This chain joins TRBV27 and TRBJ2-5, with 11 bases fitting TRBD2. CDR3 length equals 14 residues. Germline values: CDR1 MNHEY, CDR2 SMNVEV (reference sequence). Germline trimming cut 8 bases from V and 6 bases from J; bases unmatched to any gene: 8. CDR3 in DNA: TGTGCCAGCGGCTTAGCGGGGGGGCGAAAGACCCAGTACTTC. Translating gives CASGLAGGRKTQYF.

DNA for the CDR3: TGCAGCGTTAGTGAGGGCTACGAGCAGTACTTC. Translation gives CSVSEGYEQYF. The chain has TRBV29-1 and TRBJ2-7, with TRBD2 as a possible D gene (5 bases). From germline, CDR1 is SQVTM and CDR2 ANQGSEA. CDR3 size: 11 residues. V shed 5 bases and J shed 3 bases, with 8 bases lying between them.

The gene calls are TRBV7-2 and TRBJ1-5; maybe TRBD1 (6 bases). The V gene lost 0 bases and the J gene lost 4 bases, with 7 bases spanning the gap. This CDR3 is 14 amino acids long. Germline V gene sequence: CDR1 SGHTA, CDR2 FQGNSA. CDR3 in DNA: TGTGCCAGCAGCTTAGCGGACAGAAATCAGCCCCAGCATTTT. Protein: CASSLADRNQPQHF.

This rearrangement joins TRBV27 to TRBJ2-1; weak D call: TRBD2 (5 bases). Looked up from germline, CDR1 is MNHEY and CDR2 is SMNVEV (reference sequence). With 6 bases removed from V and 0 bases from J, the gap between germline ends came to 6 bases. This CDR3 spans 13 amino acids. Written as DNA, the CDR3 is TGTGCCAGCAGGGGGAGCTCCTACAATGAGCAGTTCTTC. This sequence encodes CASRGSSYNEQFF.

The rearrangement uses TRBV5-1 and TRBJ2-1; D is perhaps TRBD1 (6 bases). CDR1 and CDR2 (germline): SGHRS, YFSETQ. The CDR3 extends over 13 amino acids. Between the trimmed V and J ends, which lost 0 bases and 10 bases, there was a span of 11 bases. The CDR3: CASSLETGREQFF. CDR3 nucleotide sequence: TGCGCCAGCAGCTTGGAAACAGGGCGCGAGCAGTTCTTC.

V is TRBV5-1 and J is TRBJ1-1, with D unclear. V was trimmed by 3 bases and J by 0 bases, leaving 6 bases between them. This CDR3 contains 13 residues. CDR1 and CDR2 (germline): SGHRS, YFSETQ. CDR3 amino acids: CASSYIMNTEAFF. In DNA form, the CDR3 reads TGCGCCAGCAGCTACATCATGAACACTGAAGCTTTCTTT.

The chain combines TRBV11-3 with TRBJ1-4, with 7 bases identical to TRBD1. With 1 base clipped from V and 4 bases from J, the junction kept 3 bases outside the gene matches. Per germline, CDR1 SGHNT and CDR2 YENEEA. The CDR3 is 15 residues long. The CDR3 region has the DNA TGTGCCAGCAGCTTAGGGGACAGCCGTAATGAAAAACTGTTTTTT. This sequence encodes CASSLGDSRNEKLFF.

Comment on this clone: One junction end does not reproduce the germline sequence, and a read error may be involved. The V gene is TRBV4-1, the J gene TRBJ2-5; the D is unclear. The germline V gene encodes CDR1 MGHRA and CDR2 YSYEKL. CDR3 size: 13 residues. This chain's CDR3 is CASSQANQETQYF. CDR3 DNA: TGCGCCAGCAGTCAAGCAAACCAAGAGACCCAGTACTTC.

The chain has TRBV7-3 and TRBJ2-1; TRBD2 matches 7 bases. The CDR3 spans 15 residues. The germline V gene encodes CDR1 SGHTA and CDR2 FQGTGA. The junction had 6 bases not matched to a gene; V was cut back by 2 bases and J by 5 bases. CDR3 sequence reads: CASSLRLAEHNEQFF. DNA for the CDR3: TGTGCCAGCAGCTTACGGCTAGCGGAGCACAATGAGCAGTTCTTC.

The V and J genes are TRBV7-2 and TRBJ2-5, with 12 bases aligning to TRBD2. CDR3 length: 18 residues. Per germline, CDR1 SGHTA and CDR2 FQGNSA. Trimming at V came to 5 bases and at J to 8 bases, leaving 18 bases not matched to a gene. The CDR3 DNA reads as TGTGCCAGCAGCCTACAAGGGTCGACTAGCGGGGGAAAGGGAACCCAGTACTTC. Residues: CASSLQGSTSGGKGTQYF.

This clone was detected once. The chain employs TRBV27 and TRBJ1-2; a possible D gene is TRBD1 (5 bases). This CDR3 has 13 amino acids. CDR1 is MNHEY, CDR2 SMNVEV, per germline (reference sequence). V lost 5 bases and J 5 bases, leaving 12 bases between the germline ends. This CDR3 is CASSRSGKYGYTF. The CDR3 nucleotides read TGTGCCAGCAGTAGATCAGGGAAGTATGGCTACACCTTC.

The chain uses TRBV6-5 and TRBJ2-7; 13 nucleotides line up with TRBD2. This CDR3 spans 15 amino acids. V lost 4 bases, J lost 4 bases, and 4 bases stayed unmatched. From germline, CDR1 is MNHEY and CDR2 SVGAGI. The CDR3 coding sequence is TGTGCCAGCAGTTGGACTAGCGGGAGTCCGTACGAGCAGTACTTC. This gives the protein CASSWTSGSPYEQYF.

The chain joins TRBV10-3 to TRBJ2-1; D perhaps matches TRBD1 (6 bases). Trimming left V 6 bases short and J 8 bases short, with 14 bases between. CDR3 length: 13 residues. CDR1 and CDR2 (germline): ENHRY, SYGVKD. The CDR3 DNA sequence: TGTGCCATCAGGGAGAACAGGGACGATGAGCAGTTCTTC. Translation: CAIRENRDDEQFF.

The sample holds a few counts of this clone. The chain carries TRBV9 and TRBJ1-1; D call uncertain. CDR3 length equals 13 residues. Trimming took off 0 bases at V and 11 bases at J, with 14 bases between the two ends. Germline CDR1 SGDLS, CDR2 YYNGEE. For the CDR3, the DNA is TGTGCCAGCAGCGTAGACAGCTTGGGCGAGGCTTTCTTT. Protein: CASSVDSLGEAFF.